Each of the 13 T cell receptor beta chains below was sequenced from the same sample in a study of T-cell memory formation after mild COVID-19 (dated by TCRdb to the early 2020s). The method was 5' RACE. TCRdb shows the sequencer as Illumina NovaSeq 6000. TCRdb reprocessing: public reads trimmed at Q25 with fastp, clones called with MiXCR, in-frame beta chains kept. Under each unique CDR3 protein, matching rows form one entry showing the most common genes and DNA. This sample is represented by roughly 250,000 distinct CDR3 sequences; approximately 15% of them were singletons. Around 23% of the sample lies in the top ten. Specimen: PBMCs or a T cell subset sorted from them (not recorded which). The receptor source for this set is a man between 18 and 29 years old who had mild COVID-19 (a few samples of this study predate the infection). The sample titles of this study are shuffled in the database, so cell type and time point are left out; the donor was told from shared clones.

This clonotype was seen a few times. The genes are TRBV7-3 and TRBJ2-3; the match to TRBD1 covers 8 bases. Germline CDR1 SGHTA, CDR2 FQGTGA. The junction had 7 bases not matched to a gene; V was cut back by 0 bases and J by 8 bases. The CDR3 is 15 residues long. The CDR3 DNA follows: TGTGCCAGCAGCTTAACCGACAGGGGAGAGCGTACGCAGTATTTT. This codes for CASSLTDRGERTQYF. The full variable domain, with the rest looked up from reference TRBV7-3 and TRBJ2-3, is GAGVSQTPSNKVTEKGKYVELRCDPISGHTALYWYRQSLGQGPEFLIYFQGTGAADDSGLPNDRFFAVRPEGSVSTLKIQRTERGDSAVYLCASSLTDRGERTQYFGPGTRLTVL.

This clonotype has just a few counts. The rearrangement uses TRBV20-1 and TRBJ1-2, with 8 bases identical to TRBD1. V trimming: 3 bases; J trimming: 8 bases; junction bases outside the gene matches: 8. The CDR3 length is 13 residues. Germline CDR1 reads DFQATT; CDR2 reads SNEGSKA (reference sequence). CDR3 in DNA: TGCAGTGCTAGGGGACAGGTGGAAATCGGCTACACCTTC. Its protein is CSARGQVEIGYTF.

The chain joins TRBV7-8 to TRBJ1-1, with D perhaps matching TRBD1 (6 bases). Germline CDR1 and CDR2: SGHVS and FQNEAQ. The CDR3 length is 15 residues. V was pared by 6 bases and J by 0 bases, with 14 bases between. The CDR3 is CASSFDHRVNTEAFF. CDR3 DNA: TGTGCCAGCAGTTTTGACCACAGGGTGAACACTGAAGCTTTCTTT.

The V gene is TRBV20-1, the J gene TRBJ2-1, with TRBD2 as a possible D gene (7 bases). The CDR3 is made up of 13 amino acids. From germline, CDR1 is DFQATT and CDR2 SNEGSKA (reference sequence). Deletions cut 2 bases from V and 8 bases from J, with 13 bases between. CDR3 in DNA: TGCAGTGCTAGACAAGGGGGAGGGGATGAGCAGTTCTTC. It yields the protein CSARQGGGDEQFF.

This clonotype showed up just a few times. V and J are TRBV3-1 and TRBJ1-2; weak D call: TRBD1 (6 bases). The CDR3 sequence is 14 residues long. Germline CDR1 reads LGHDT; CDR2 reads YNNKEL (reference sequence). Trimming took off 3 bases at V and 1 base at J, with 9 bases between the two ends. The CDR3 reads CASSQATGNYGYTF. The CDR3, as DNA: TGTGCCAGCAGCCAGGCGACAGGTAACTATGGCTACACCTTC.

This rearrangement joins TRBV19 to TRBJ2-3, with 7 bases that match TRBD1. Per germline, CDR1 LNHDA and CDR2 SQIVND (reference sequence). V lost 5 bases, J lost 0 bases, and 8 bases stayed unmatched. The CDR3 totals 16 residues. Here the CDR3 reads CASSRRDSYSTDTQYF. Here the CDR3 DNA reads TGTGCCAGTAGTCGCCGGGACAGCTACAGCACAGATACGCAGTATTTT. The variable domain in full, with the rest retrieved from reference TRBV19 and TRBJ2-3, is DGGITQSPKYLFRKEGQNVTLSCEQNLNHDAMYWYRQDPGQGLRLIYYSQIVNDFQKGDIAEGYSVSREKKESFPLTVTSAQKNPTAFYLCASSRRDSYSTDTQYFGPGTRLTVL.

The chain uses TRBV7-3 and TRBJ1-3; perhaps TRBD1 as D (5 bases). V shed 5 bases and J shed 8 bases, with 16 bases lying between them. The CDR3 totals 14 residues. Looked up from germline, CDR1 is SGHTA and CDR2 is FQGTGA. The CDR3 spells CASSPMGGSDTIYF. The CDR3 region has the DNA TGTGCCAGCAGCCCCATGGGGGGTTCCGACACCATATATTTT.

This clonotype was seen a handful of times. Here the CDR3 reads CASSRNRPSTEAFF. The CDR3 DNA reads TGCGCCAGCAGCCGAAACAGGCCGAGCACTGAAGCTTTCTTT. The rearrangement uses TRBV4-1 and TRBJ1-1; tentatively, D is TRBD1 (5 bases). This CDR3 is 14 amino acids long. CDR1 MGHRA and CDR2 YSYEKL come from the germline V gene. The V and J ends lost 4 bases and 4 bases respectively, with 13 bases between them.

This chain joins TRBV18 and TRBJ2-5, with D perhaps matching TRBD1 or TRBD2 (5 bases each). From germline, CDR1 is KGHSH and CDR2 LQKENI. Deletions cut 2 bases from V and 5 bases from J, with 12 bases between. This CDR3 comprises 14 residues. The CDR3 region is CASSPSGTGETQYF. In DNA, the CDR3 is TGTGCCAGCTCACCATCCGGGACCGGCGAGACCCAGTACTTC.

The chain has TRBV5-4 and TRBJ1-1, with D uncertain. Per the germline V gene, CDR1 is SGHNT and CDR2 is YYREEE (reference sequence). The CDR3 sequence is 14 residues long. The V gene lost 5 bases and the J gene lost 3 bases, with 14 bases spanning the gap. CDR3 coding DNA: TGTGCCAGCAGAATTGGGTATAGGGACACTGAAGCTTTCTTT. This codes for CASRIGYRDTEAFF.

Of note for this clonotype: This clone may be a read error of a much larger clone one base away. The gene calls are TRBV7-9 and TRBJ2-3, with D uncertain. From germline, CDR1 is SEHNR and CDR2 FQNEAQ (reference sequence). CDR3 length: 14 residues. CDR3: CASNLSATTDTQYF. The DNA for the CDR3 is TGTGCCAGCAACTTAAGCGCGACCACAGATACGCAGTATTTT.

This chain connects TRBV5-1 to TRBJ1-1; TRBD1 might be the D (5 bases). Trimming took off 4 bases at V and 7 bases at J, with 17 bases between the two ends. Germline CDR1 reads SGHRS; CDR2 reads YFSETQ. The CDR3 covers 14 residues. The DNA of the CDR3 is TGCGCCAGCAGCCTGGTGGGGCGGCGATTTGAAGCTTTCTTT. Its translation is CASSLVGRRFEAFF. The full variable domain, in which reference TRBV5-1 and TRBJ1-1 provide the parts outside the CDR3, is KAGVTQTPRYLIKTRGQQVTLSCSPISGHRSVSWYQQTPGQGLQFLFEYFSETQRNKGNFPGRFSGRQFSNSRSEMNVSTLELGDSALYLCASSLVGRRFEAFFGQGTRLTVV.

The rearrangement joins TRBV4-3 to TRBJ2-3; D possibly uses TRBD1 or TRBD2 (6 bases each). V was cut by 0 bases and J by 6 bases, with 13 bases left in between. This CDR3 is built from 15 residues. CDR1 is LGHNA and CDR2 is YSLEER in the germline V gene. CDR3 bases: TGCGCCAGCAGCCAAGAGCAAGGAGGGGGGGATACGCAGTATTTT. Amino acids: CASSQEQGGGDTQYF.